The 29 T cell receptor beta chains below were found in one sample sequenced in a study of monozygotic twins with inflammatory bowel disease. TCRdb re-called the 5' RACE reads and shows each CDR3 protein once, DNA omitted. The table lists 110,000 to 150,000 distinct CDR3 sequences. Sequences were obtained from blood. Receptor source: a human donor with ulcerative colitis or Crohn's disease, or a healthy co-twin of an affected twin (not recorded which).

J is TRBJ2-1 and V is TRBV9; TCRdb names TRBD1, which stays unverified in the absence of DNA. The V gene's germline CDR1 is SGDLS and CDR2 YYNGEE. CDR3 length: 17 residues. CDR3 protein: CASSTLSASSSYNEQFF.

The CDR3 protein is CASTPGNTEAFF. The chain is built from TRBV12-3 or TRBV12-4 and TRBJ1-1. The CDR3 is 12 residues long.

The CDR3 loop reads CASSIYESSGTQYF. The rearrangement joins TRBV19 to TRBJ2-5; the D gene TCRdb calls, TRBD2, cannot be checked with no DNA. The length of the CDR3 is 14 residues. The germline V gene encodes CDR1 LNHDA and CDR2 SQIVND (reference sequence).

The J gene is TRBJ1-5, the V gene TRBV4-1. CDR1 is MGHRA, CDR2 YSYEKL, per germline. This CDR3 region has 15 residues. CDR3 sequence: CASSQVDGSNQPQHF.

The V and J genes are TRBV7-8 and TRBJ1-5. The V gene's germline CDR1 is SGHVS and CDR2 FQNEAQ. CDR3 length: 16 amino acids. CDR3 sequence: CASSLSALISNQPQHF.

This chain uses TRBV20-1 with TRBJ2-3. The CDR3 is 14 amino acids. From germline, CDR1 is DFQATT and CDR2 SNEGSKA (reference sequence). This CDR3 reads CSARVFTSTDTQYF.

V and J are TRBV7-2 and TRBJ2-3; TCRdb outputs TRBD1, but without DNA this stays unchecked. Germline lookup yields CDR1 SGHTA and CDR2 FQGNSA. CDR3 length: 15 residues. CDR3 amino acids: CASSLVGKGTDTQYF.

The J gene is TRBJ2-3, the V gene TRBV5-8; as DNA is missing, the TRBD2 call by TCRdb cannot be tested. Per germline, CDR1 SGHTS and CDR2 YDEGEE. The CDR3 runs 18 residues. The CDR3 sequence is CASPQESPLAERTDTQYF.

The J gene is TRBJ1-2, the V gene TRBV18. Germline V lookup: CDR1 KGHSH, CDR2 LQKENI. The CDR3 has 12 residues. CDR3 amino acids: CASSPDTYGYTF.

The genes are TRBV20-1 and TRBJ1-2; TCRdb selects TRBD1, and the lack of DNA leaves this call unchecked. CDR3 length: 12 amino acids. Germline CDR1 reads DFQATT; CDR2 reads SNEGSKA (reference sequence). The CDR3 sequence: CSATPESYGYTF.

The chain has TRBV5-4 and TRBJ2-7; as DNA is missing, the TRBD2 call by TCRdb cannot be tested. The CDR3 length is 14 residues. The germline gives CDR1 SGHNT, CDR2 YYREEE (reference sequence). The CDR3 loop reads CASSSGTSLYEQYF.

CDR3 sequence: CASSVDLGGTLSYEQYF. The V and J genes are TRBV5-1 and TRBJ2-7; TCRdb lists TRBD2, though no DNA is available to test this call. This CDR3 is built from 17 residues. The germline V gene encodes CDR1 SGHRS and CDR2 YFSETQ.

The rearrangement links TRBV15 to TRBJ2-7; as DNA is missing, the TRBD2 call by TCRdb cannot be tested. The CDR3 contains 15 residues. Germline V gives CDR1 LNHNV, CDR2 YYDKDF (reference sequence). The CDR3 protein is CATSRGGSWAYEQYF.

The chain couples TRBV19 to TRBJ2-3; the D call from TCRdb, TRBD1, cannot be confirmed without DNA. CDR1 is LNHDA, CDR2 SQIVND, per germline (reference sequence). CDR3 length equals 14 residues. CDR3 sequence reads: CASRDSIKPDTQYF.

The CDR3 region is CASSPGQGYTGELFF. The chain links TRBV4-1 to TRBJ2-2; TCRdb's D call of TRBD1 is untestable without DNA. Per germline, CDR1 MGHRA and CDR2 YSYEKL. This CDR3 is built from 15 residues.

CDR3 residues: CASSLAGPGRNTGELFF. The chain has TRBV12-3 or TRBV12-4 and TRBJ2-2; TCRdb indicates TRBD1, and absent DNA this call remains unverified. The CDR3 runs 17 residues.

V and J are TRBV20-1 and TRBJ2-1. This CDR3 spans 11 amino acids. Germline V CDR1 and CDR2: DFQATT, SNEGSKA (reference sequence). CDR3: CSARDKGEQFF.

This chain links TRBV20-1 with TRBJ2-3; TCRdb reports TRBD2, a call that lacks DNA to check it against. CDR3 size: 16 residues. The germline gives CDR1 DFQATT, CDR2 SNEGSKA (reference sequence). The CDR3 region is CSARTPLGRAEDTQYF.

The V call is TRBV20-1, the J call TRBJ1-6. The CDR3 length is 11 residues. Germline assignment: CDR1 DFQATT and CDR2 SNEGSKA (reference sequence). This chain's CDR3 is CSAREDSPLHF.

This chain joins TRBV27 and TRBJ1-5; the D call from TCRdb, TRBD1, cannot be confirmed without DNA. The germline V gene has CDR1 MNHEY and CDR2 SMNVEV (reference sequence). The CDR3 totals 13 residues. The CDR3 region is CASKQGAYQPQHF.

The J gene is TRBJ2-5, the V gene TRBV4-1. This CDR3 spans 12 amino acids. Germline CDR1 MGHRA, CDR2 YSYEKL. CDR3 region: CASSQPPETQYF.

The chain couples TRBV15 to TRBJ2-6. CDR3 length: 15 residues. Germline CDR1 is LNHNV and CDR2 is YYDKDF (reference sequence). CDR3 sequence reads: CATSREGSGANVLTF.

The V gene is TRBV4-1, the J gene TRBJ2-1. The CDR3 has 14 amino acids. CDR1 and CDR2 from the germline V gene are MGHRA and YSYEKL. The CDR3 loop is CASSQEKAYDEQFF.

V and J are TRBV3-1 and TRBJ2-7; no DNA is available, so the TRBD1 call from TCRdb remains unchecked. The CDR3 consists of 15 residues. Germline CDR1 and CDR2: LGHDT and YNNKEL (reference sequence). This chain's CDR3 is CASSLGTGAGYEQYF.

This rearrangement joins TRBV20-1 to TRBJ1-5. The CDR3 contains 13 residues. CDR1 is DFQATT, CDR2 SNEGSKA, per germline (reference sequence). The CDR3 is CSAETRSNQPQHF.

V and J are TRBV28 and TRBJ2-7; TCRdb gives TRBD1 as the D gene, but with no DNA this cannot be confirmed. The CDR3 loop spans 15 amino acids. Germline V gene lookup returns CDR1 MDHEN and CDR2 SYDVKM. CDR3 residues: CASSFGGKVPYEQYF. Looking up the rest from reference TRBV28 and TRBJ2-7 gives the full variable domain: DVKVTQSSRYLVKRTGEKVFLECVQDMDHENMFWYRQDPGLGLRLIYFSYDVKMKEKGDIPEGYSVSREKKERFSLILESASTNQTSMYLCASSFGGKVPYEQYFGPGTRLTVT.

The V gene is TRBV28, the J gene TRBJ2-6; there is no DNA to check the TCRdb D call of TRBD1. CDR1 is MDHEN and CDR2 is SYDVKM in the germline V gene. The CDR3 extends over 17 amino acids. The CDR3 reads CASSETGGGSGANVLTF.

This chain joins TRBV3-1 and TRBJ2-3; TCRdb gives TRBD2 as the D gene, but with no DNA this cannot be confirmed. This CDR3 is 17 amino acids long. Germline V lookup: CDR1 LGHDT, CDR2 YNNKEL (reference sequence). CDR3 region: CASSQDWTSGTTDTQYF.

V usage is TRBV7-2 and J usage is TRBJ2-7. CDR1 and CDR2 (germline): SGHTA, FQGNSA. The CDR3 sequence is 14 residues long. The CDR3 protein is CASSLATQSHEQYF.